The present entry profiles one T cell receptor beta chain with its context. Antigen: not known. The sample comes from a study of cytomegalovirus exposure and HLA in healthy donors. V was clipped by 5 bases and J by 4 bases; unmatched bases: 4. CDR1 and CDR2 (germline): SNHLY, FYNNEI. CDR3 length equals 14 residues. The PCR ran on 60 Vbeta and 13 Jbeta primers. Clones were sequenced by immunoSEQ multiplex PCR, and TCRdb holds only the in-frame ones, with some missing. The sample records around 130,000 clones, approximately 85% being singletons. General study findings and limits: The authors later linked a missense DCLRE1C variant to TCR beta V- and J-gene trimming.

The chain is built from TRBV2 and TRBJ1-5; TRBD1 aligns across 8 bases. The sequence was obtained from a boy under 18 in good health and CMV-seronegative. Sequenced sample: PBMCs. The DNA for the CDR3 is TGTGCCAGCAGTTCCGGACAGGGAAATCAGCCCCAGCATTTT. Protein: CASSSGQGNQPQHF.